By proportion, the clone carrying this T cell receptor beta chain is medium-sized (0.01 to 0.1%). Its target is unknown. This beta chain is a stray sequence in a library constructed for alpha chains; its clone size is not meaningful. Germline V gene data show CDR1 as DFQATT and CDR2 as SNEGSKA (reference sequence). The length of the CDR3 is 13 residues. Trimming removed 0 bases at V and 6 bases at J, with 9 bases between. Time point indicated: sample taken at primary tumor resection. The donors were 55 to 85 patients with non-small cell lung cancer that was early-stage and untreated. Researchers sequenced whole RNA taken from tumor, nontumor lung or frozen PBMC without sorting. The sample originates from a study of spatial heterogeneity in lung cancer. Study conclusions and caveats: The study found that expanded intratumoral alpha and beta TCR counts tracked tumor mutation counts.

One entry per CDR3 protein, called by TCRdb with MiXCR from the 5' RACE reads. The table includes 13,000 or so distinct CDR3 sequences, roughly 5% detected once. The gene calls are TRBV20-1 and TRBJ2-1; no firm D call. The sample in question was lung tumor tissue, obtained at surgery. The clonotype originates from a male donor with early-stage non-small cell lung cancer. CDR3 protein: CSARDQLANEQFF. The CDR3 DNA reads TGCAGTGCTAGAGATCAGCTCGCCAATGAGCAGTTCTTC.